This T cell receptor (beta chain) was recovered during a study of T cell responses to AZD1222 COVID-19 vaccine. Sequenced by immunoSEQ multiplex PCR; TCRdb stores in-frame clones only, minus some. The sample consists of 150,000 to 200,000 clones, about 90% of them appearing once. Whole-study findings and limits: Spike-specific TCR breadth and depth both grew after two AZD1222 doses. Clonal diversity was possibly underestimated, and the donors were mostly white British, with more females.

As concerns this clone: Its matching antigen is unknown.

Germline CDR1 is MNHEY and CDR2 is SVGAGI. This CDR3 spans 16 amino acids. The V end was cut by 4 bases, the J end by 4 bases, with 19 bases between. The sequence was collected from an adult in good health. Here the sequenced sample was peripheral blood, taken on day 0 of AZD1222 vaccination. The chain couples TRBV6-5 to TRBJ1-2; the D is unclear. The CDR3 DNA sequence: TGTGCCAGCAGTTCCTCTTATTCTCAGATCTCCTATGGCTACACCTTC. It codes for CASSSSYSQISYGYTF.